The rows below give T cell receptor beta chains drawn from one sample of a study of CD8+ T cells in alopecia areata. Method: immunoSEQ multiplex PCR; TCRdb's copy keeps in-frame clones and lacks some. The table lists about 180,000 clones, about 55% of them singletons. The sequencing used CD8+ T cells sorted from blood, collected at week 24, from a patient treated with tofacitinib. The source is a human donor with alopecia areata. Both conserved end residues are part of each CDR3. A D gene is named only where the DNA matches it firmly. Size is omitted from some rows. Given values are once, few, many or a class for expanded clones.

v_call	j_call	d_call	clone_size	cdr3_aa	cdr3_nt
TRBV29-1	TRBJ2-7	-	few	CSVEGGGRSEQYF	TGCAGCGTTGAAGGAGGGGGACGCTCCGAGCAGTACTTC
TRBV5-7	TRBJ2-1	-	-	CASSSSGTRLGNEQFF	TGTGCCAGCAGCTCGTCCGGGACACGCTTAGGGAATGAGCAGTTCTTC
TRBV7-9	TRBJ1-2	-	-	CASSPIEGGYGYTF	TGTGCCAGCAGCCCTATAGAGGGGGGCTATGGCTACACCTTC
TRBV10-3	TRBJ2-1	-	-	CAISESHEQFF	TGTGCCATCAGTGAGTCCCATGAGCAGTTCTTC
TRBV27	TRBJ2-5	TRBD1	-	CASSFATGVKSQYF	TGTGCCAGCAGTTTTGCGACAGGGGTGAAGTCCCAGTACTTC
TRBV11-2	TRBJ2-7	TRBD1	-	CASSPYPDRGYEQYF	TGTGCCAGCAGCCCCTATCCGGACAGGGGGTACGAGCAGTACTTC
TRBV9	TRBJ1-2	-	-	CASSAIPQEGRGYTF	TGTGCCAGCAGCGCGATCCCGCAAGAGGGTCGCGGCTACACCTTC
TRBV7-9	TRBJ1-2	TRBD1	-	CASSPSFVGQDGYYGYTF	TGTGCCAGCAGCCCATCATTCGTCGGACAGGACGGGTACTATGGCTACACCTTC
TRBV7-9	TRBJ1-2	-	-	CASSQAGDGYTF	TGTGCCAGCAGCCAAGCGGGGGATGGCTACACCTTC
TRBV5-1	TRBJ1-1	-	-	CASSLKQGLNTEAFF	TGCGCCAGCAGCTTAAAACAGGGTTTGAACACTGAAGCTTTCTTT
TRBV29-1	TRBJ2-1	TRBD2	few	CSVEGGGTNEQFF	TGCAGCGTTGAAGGGGGGGGTACCAATGAGCAGTTCTTC
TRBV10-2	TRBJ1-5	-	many	CASSQVGQAQPQHF	TGCGCCAGCAGTCAAGTTGGGCAGGCTCAGCCCCAGCATTTT
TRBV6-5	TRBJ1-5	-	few	CASSPLDSPGKPQHF	TGTGCCAGCAGTCCCTTGGACAGCCCGGGGAAGCCCCAGCATTTT
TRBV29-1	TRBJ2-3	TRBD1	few	CSATGKGTDTQYF	TGCAGCGCGACAGGGAAGGGGACAGATACGCAGTATTTT
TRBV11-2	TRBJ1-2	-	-	CASSHGGADYGYTF	TGTGCCAGCAGTCATGGGGGCGCTGACTATGGCTACACCTTC
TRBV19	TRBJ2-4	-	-	CASNRGNIQYF	TGTGCCAGTAATAGGGGGAACATTCAGTACTTC
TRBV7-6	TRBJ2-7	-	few	CASSLAGAGEQYF	TGTGCCAGCAGCTTAGCGGGGGCCGGCGAGCAGTACTTC
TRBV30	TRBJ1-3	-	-	CAWDLGGSGNTIYF	TGTGCCTGGGACCTGGGGGGATCTGGAAACACCATATATTTT
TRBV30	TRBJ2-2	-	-	CAWSVNVNTGELFF	TGTGCCTGGAGTGTAAATGTTAACACCGGGGAGCTGTTTTTT
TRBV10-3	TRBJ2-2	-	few	CATTHAGELFF	TGTGCCACCACTCACGCGGGGGAGCTGTTTTTT
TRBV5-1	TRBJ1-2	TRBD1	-	CASSASTGEDNYGYTF	TGCGCCAGCAGCGCGTCGACAGGGGAGGATAACTATGGCTACACCTTC
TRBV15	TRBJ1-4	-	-	CATSAGGTNEKLFF	TGTGCCACCTCAGCGGGGGGAACTAATGAAAAACTGTTTTTT
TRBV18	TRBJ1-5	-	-	CASSPPGIGEPQHF	TGTGCCAGCTCCCCTCCCGGGATTGGGGAGCCCCAGCATTTT
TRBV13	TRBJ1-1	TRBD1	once	CASSVSGTGFTEAFF	TGTGCCAGCAGCGTCTCCGGGACAGGGTTTACTGAAGCTTTCTTT
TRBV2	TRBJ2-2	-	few	CASRPPGRAGELFF	TGTGCCAGCAGACCCCCAGGGCGAGCCGGGGAGCTGTTTTTT
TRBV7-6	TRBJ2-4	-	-	CASSLKAGTPPRDIQYF	TGTGCCAGCAGCTTAAAGGCCGGGACTCCACCGCGGGACATTCAGTACTTC
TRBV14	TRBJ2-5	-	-	CASSKRHYQETQYF	TGTGCCAGCAGCAAACGCCATTACCAAGAGACCCAGTACTTC
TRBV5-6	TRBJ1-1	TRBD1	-	CASGRGQGDTEAFF	TGTGCCAGCGGCCGGGGCCAGGGGGATACTGAAGCTTTCTTT
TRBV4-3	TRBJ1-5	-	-	CASSQDPRGNQPQHF	TGCGCCAGCAGCCAAGACCCCAGAGGCAATCAGCCCCAGCATTTT
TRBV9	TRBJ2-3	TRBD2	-	CASSLTGTSPSDTQYF	TGTGCCAGCAGCCTTACCGGGACTAGCCCGTCGGATACGCAGTATTTT
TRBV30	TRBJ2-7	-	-	CAWSGFGSYEQYF	TGTGCCTGGAGTGGGTTTGGCTCCTACGAGCAGTACTTC
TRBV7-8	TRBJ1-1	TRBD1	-	CASSFGDSVEAFF	TGTGCCAGCAGCTTTGGGGACAGCGTTGAAGCTTTCTTT
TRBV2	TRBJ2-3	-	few	CASSEYRSTDTQYF	TGTGCCAGCAGTGAATACCGAAGCACAGATACGCAGTATTTT
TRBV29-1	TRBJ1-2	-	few	CSGWDGLDRGYTF	TGCAGCGGCTGGGACGGCTTGGATAGGGGCTACACCTTC
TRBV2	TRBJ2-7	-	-	CASSDSYEQYF	TGTGCCAGCAGTGACAGTTACGAGCAGTACTTC
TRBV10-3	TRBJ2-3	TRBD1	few	CATWGQSDTQYF	TGTGCCACTTGGGGACAGTCAGATACGCAGTATTTT
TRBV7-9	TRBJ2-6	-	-	CASSPVRAGANVLTF	TGTGCCAGCAGCCCGGTTAGAGCTGGGGCCAACGTCCTGACTTTC
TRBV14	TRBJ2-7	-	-	CASSQEVVSGVYEQYF	TGTGCCAGCAGCCAAGAAGTTGTATCAGGGGTCTACGAGCAGTACTTC
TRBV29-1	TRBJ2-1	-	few	CSVPTYRNYNEQFF	TGCAGCGTCCCCACCTACCGGAACTACAATGAGCAGTTCTTC
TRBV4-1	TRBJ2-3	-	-	CASSQVGEDTQYF	TGCGCCAGCAGCCAAGTGGGGGAAGATACGCAGTATTTT
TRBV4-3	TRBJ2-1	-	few	CASSQDLRGNNEQFF	TGCGCCAGCAGCCAAGATCTACGTGGGAACAATGAGCAGTTCTTC
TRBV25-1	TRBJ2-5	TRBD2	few	CASSEGSSGDRKTQYF	TGTGCCAGCAGTGAAGGGAGTAGCGGGGATCGAAAGACCCAGTACTTC
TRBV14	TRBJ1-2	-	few	CASSPGSIGYTF	TGTGCCAGCAGCCCAGGGTCTATCGGCTACACCTTC
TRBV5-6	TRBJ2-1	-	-	CASSLNTGVQFF	TGTGCCAGCAGCTTAAACACAGGCGTACAGTTCTTC
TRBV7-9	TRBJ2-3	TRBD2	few	CASSPSLAGGDTQYF	TGTGCCAGCAGCCCGTCGCTAGCGGGGGGTGATACGCAGTATTTT
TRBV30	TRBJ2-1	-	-	CAWSRAAAYNEQFF	TGTGCCTGGAGTAGAGCCGCGGCCTACAATGAGCAGTTCTTC
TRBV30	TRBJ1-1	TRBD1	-	CAFGTANTEAFF	TGTGCCTTCGGGACAGCAAACACTGAAGCTTTCTTT
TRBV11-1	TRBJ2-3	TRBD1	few	CASSYRDRGRDTQYF	TGTGCCAGCAGCTACCGGGACAGGGGGCGTGATACGCAGTATTTT
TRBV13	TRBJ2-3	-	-	CASSLDGTTSTDTQYF	TGTGCCAGCAGCTTAGACGGAACAACCAGCACAGATACGCAGTATTTT
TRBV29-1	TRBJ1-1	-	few	CSVDSFGEAFF	TGCAGCGTGGACAGCTTCGGTGAAGCTTTCTTT